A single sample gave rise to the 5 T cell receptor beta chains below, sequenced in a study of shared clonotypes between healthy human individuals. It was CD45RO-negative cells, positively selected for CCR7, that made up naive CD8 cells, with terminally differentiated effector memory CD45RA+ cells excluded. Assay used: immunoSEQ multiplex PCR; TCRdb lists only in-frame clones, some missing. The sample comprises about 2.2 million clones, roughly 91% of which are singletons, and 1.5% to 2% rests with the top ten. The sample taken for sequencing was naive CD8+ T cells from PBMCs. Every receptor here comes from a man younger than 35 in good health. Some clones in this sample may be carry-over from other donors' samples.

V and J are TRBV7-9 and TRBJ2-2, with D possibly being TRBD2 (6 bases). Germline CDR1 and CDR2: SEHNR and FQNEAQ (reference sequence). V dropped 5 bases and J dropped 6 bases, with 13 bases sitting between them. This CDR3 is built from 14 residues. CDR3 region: CASSPTSFPGELFF. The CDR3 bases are TGTGCCAGCAGCCCGACTAGTTTCCCCGGGGAGCTGTTTTTT.

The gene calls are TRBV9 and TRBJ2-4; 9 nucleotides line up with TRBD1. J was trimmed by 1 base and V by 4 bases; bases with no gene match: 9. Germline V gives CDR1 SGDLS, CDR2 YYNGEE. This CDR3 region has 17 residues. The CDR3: CASSSTGTGNAKNIQYF. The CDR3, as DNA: TGTGCCAGCAGCTCCACCGGGACAGGGAATGCCAAAAACATTCAGTACTTC.

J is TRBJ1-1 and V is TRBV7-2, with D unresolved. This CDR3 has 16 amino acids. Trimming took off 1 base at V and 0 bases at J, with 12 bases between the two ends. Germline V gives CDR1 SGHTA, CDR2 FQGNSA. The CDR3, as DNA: TGTGCCAGCAGCTTAGGCAGGAGACTTATGAACACTGAAGCTTTCTTT. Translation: CASSLGRRLMNTEAFF.

The CDR3 DNA reads as TGTGCCAGCAGTTTACACCCGGCAGGTAACGAGCAGTACTTC. This encodes CASSLHPAGNEQYF. The V and J genes are TRBV27 and TRBJ2-7; D remains ambiguous. The CDR3 is 14 residues long. CDR1 MNHEY and CDR2 SMNVEV come from the germline V gene (reference sequence). The ends were cut back, 2 bases at V and 5 bases at J, with 13 bases in the middle.

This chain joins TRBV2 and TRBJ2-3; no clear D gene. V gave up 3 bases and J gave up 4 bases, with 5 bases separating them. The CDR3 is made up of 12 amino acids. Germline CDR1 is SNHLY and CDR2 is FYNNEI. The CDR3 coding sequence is TGTGCCAGCAGTGACGAAGCAGATACGCAGTATTTT. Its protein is CASSDEADTQYF.